This T cell receptor (beta chain) originates from a study of siplizumab effects on memory and regulatory T cells (dated 2019 in TCRdb). Regarding the research as a whole: The study looked at the effect of siplizumab, an anti-CD2 antibody, on alloreactive T-cell subsets in allogeneic mixed lymphocyte reactions made from human PBMCs. Study-wide conclusions, independent of this receptor: A naive or memory phenotype could not be assigned to roughly 75-97% of proliferating CD4+ or CD8+ clones. Whether proliferating Tregs from siplizumab cultures actually had suppressive function was not functionally confirmed. The cumulative frequency of alloreactive sequences traceable to unstimulated CD4+ memory T cells was significantly reduced by siplizumab. Unstimulated naive T cells appeared more diverse than memory T cells, and naive cells seemed to contribute substantially to the alloresponse. Because sequences at frequencies below about 10^-5 were poorly captured, only a minor fraction of alloreactive clones could be mapped back to unstimulated subsets. Of the alloreactive CD4+ clones that could be mapped, the Treg-derived share averaged about 67% with siplizumab compared with about 25% in control reactions.

As regards this clone: The clone's antigen remains unknown. An end of the junction does not agree with germline; a read error may underlie this.

Sorted unstimulated T cells and proliferating T cells recovered from mixed lymphocyte reactions underwent TCRbeta CDR3 sequencing. Fresh whole blood from fewer than twelve HLA-typed healthy donors was used to isolate PBMCs. Unstimulated CD4+ non-regulatory T cells were FACS-sorted to map the origin of alloreactive clones. The library was made by the immunoSEQ multiplex PCR assay. Each sample had 10^5 or so TCR templates assayed by the deep sequencing platform. Genomic DNA extracted from sorted T cells was used for TCRbeta CDR3 sequencing. The study's own analysis went as follows. The R programming language was used for clonal analysis of the TCRbeta CDR3 data. Alloreactive CD4+ and CD8+ clones were defined by comparing unstimulated samples with post-reaction CFSE-low samples. Regulatory or non-regulatory origin of alloreactive CD4+ clones was assigned by matching sequences to the sorted unstimulated Treg and non-Treg repertoires. TCRdb limited this immuneACCESS table to in-frame rearrangements with V and J called. A share of clones is missing; checked studies link under half to unresolved V genes, and the rest is unexplained. The DNA gave D and trimming, while V, J and clone size come from that table. The sample table records about 120,000 clones; roughly 94% of these occur just once. The ten largest clonotypes hold roughly 1.5% of the sample.

Reading from cysteine to phenylalanine, the CDR3 counts 16 amino acids. The DNA shown is the 48-base CDR3, in frame from base 1. The germline V gene gives CDR1 as SGHDT and CDR2 as YYEEEE. The source is a human donor in good health. The rearrangement joined TRBV5-6 to TRBJ2-5; the D gene identity is not certain. Sequencing was done on a sample of non-Treg CD4+ T cells sorted from blood. The cell subset or site label corresponds to: FACS-sorted unstimulated CD4+ non-regulatory T cells. For the CDR3, the sequence is CASSPGARPNQGTQYF. The DNA reads as follows: TGTGCCAGCAGCCCAGGAGCTCGACCAAACCAAGGGACCCAGTACTTC.